Reported below is one TCR beta chain. This entry belongs to a study of control samples from healthy donors and cancer patients. V dropped 3 bases and J dropped 3; count of bases not matched to a gene: 1. The germline gives CDR1 SGHTA, CDR2 FQGNSA. The CDR3 contains 14 residues. Sequencing used immunoSEQ multiplex PCR; TCRdb keeps in-frame clones, though not all of them. The sample has roughly 88,000 clones; 91% are singletons. This TCR was recovered from a man between 45 and 60 years old in good health. The specimen was blood. V and J are TRBV7-2 and TRBJ1-5; TRBD1 aligns across 8 bases. As DNA, the CDR3 is TGTGCCAGCAGCTTGACAGGGGACAATCAGCCCCAGCATTTT. Its translation: CASSLTGDNQPQHF.